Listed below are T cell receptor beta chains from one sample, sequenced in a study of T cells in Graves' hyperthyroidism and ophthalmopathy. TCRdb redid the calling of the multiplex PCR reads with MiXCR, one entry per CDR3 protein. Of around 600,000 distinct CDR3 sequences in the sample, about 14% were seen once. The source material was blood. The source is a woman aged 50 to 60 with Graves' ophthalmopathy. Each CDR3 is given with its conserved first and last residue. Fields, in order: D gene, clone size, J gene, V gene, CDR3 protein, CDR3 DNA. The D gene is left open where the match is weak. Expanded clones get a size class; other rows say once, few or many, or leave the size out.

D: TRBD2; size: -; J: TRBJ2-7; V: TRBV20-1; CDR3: CSARDPKTSGTFYEQYF; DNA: TGCAGTGCTAGAGACCCCAAGACTAGCGGGACCTTCTACGAGCAGTACTTC
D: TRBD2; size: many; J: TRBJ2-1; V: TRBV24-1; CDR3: CATSDQREGNEQFF; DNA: TGTGCCACCAGTGACCAGCGGGAGGGCAATGAGCAGTTCTTC
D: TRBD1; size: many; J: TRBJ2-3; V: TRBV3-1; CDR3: CASSQDGWDSQDTQYF; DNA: TGTGCCAGCAGCCAAGACGGGTGGGACAGTCAAGATACGCAGTATTTT
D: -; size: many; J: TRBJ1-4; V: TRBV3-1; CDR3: CASSQERMSRVEKLFF; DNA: TGTGCCAGCAGCCAAGAGAGGATGAGCAGGGTTGAAAAACTGTTTTTT
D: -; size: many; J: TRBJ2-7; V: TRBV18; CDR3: CASSPGRETYEQYF; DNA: TGTGCCAGCTCACCGGGTAGAGAAACCTACGAGCAGTACTTC
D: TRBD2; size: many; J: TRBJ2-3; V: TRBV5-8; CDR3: CASSLREGRTDTQYF; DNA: TGTGCCAGCAGCTTGAGGGAGGGCCGTACAGATACGCAGTATTTT
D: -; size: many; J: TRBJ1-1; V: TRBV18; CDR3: CASSPFQAGNTEAFF; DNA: TGTGCCAGCTCACCATTTCAGGCCGGGAACACTGAAGCTTTCTTT
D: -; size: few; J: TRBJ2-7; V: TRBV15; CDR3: CATSPSRGTNYEQYF; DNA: TGTGCCACCAGCCCATCTAGGGGGACTAACTACGAGCAGTACTTC
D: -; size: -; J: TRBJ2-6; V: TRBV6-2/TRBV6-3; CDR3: CASEEGSGANVLTF; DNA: TGTGCCAGCGAGGAGGGCTCTGGGGCCAACGTCCTGACTTTC
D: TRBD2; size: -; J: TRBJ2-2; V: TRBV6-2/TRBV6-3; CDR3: CASRRASGSTGELFF; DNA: TGTGCCAGCAGGAGGGCTAGCGGTTCCACCGGGGAGCTGTTTTTT
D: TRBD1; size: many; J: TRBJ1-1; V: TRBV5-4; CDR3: CASSPQGTGQAFF; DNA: TGTGCCAGCAGCCCCCAAGGGACAGGGCAAGCTTTCTTT
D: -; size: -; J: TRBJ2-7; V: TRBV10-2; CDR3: CARGGDSYEQYF; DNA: TGCGCCAGGGGCGGGGACTCCTACGAGCAGTACTTC
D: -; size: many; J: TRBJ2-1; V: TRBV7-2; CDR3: CASSKDRYNEQFF; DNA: TGTGCCAGCAGCAAGGACAGATACAATGAGCAGTTCTTC
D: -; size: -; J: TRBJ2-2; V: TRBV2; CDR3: CARNGGTGELFF; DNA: TGTGCCCGAAACGGGGGCACCGGGGAGCTGTTTTTT
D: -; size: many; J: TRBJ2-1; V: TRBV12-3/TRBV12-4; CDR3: CASSTTRSYNEQFF; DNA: TGTGCCAGCAGTACAACTAGGTCCTACAATGAGCAGTTCTTC
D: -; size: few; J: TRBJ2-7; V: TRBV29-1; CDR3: CSVTQGPYEQYF; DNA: TGCAGCGTTACCCAGGGACCCTACGAGCAGTACTTC
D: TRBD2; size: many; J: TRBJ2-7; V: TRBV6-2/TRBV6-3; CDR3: CASSYSVSGRVFYEQYF; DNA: TGTGCCAGCAGTTACTCGGTGAGCGGGAGGGTCTTCTACGAGCAGTACTTC
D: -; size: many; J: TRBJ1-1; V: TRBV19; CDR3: CASSIPRQDGDTEAFF; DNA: TGTGCCAGTAGTATCCCCCGTCAGGACGGGGACACTGAAGCTTTCTTT